The source of this T cell receptor beta chain is a study of identical twins. General study points: Abundant beta clonotypes from cord blood had fewer insertions, unlike memory repertoires, which showed none.

V gave up 7 bases and J gave up 5 bases; unmatched junction bases: 13. The germline gives CDR1 SGHRS, CDR2 YFSETQ. This CDR3 comprises 16 residues. A word on this clonotype: What it recognizes is unknown.

TCRdb re-called the 5' RACE reads with MiXCR, one entry per CDR3 protein. Here the sample spans about 690,000 distinct CDR3 sequences, 5.5% to 7.5% being singletons. The source is a man aged 18 to 30 in good health. This chain uses TRBV5-1 with TRBJ2-4; 9 nucleotides match TRBD1. The sample taken for sequencing was naive T cells sorted from blood. The CDR3: CASGTGGGGSQNIQYF. CDR3 sequence (DNA): TGCGCCAGCGGAACAGGGGGCGGGGGATCCCAAAACATTCAGTACTTC.